Following are 31 T cell receptor beta chains from one sample sequenced in a study of blood T cell repertoires in COVID-19. Produced via immunoSEQ multiplex PCR; TCRdb's table is partial and in-frame only. The table includes approximately 190,000 clones, 80% to 90% detected once. Sequencing was done on a sample of peripheral blood. The source is a man older than 75 with acute or convalescent COVID-19.

The chain has TRBV18 and TRBJ1-5; tentatively, D is TRBD1 (5 bases). Trimming removed 4 bases at V and 4 bases at J, with 29 bases between. CDR3 size: 20 residues. The germline gives CDR1 KGHSH, CDR2 LQKENI. CDR3 in amino acids: CASSLPPPNGPEGPNQPQHF. Written as DNA, the CDR3 is TGTGCCAGCTCACTACCCCCACCTAACGGGCCGGAGGGGCCTAATCAGCCCCAGCATTTT.

The rearrangement links TRBV2 to TRBJ1-2; 8 positions agree with TRBD1. The CDR3 runs to 15 residues. Germline V gives CDR1 SNHLY, CDR2 FYNNEI. With V trimmed by 3 bases and J by 3 bases, 6 bases remained unmatched. CDR3 loop: CASSDQGALDYGYTF. The CDR3 nucleotides are TGTGCCAGCAGTGACCAGGGGGCGTTGGACTATGGCTACACCTTC.

This chain connects TRBV6-5 to TRBJ2-1, with 9 bases matching TRBD2. CDR1 is MNHEY and CDR2 is SVGAGI in the germline V gene. V gave up 9 bases and J gave up 0 bases; unmatched junction bases: 3. This CDR3 has 14 amino acids. The CDR3 DNA sequence: TGTGCCAGTTATAGCGGGAGCTCCTACAATGAGCAGTTCTTC. It translates to CASYSGSSYNEQFF.

This chain links TRBV21-1 with TRBJ1-6. TRBV21-1 is an annotated pseudogene. There are 14 residues in the CDR3. The CDR3 loop is CASSSAGVGSPLHF. DNA of the CDR3: TGTGCCAGCAGCAGCGCGGGGGTAGGGTCACCCCTCCACTTT.

This clone has only one observation. The rearrangement links TRBV13 to TRBJ1-4; 9 nucleotides align to TRBD1. V was pared by 5 bases and J by 7 bases, with 8 bases of the junction left unmatched. This CDR3 has 15 residues. CDR1 is PRHDT and CDR2 is FYEKMQ in the germline V gene (reference sequence). CDR3 DNA sequence: TGTGCCAGCAGCCTATACGGGACAGGGCGTGAAAAACTGTTTTTT. This codes for CASSLYGTGREKLFF.

This clone was recorded a few times. V usage is TRBV28 and J usage is TRBJ2-1; 11 positions agree with TRBD2. Germline V CDR1 and CDR2: MDHEN, SYDVKM. The CDR3 sequence is 13 residues long. V lost 6 bases, J lost 8 bases, and 3 bases stayed unmatched. The CDR3 spells CASSLTSGDEQFF. The CDR3 nucleotides are TGTGCCAGCAGCCTGACTAGCGGGGATGAGCAGTTCTTC. The variable domain in full, completed from reference TRBV28 and TRBJ2-1, reads DVKVTQSSRYLVKRTGEKVFLECVQDMDHENMFWYRQDPGLGLRLIYFSYDVKMKEKGDIPEGYSVSREKKERFSLILESASTNQTSMYLCASSLTSGDEQFFGPGTRLTVL.

J is TRBJ1-2 and V is TRBV28; TRBD1 aligns across 12 bases. After removal of 6 bases from V and 8 bases from J, the junction contained 7 bases not matched to a gene. Germline V lookup: CDR1 MDHEN, CDR2 SYDVKM. The CDR3 runs 14 residues. CDR3 protein: CASSPGQGARGYTF. In nucleotides, the CDR3 is TGTGCCAGCAGCCCGGGACAGGGGGCTCGGGGCTACACCTTC.

The J gene is TRBJ2-7, the V gene TRBV5-4, with 8 nucleotides matching TRBD2. CDR3 length: 16 residues. Germline values: CDR1 SGHNT, CDR2 YYREEE (reference sequence). Trimming took 1 base from V and 5 from J; bases not matched to a gene: 11. This CDR3 is CASSLSSSGSFHEQYF. The CDR3 bases are TGTGCCAGCAGCTTGTCGTCCAGCGGGAGTTTCCACGAGCAGTACTTC.

The V call is TRBV29-1, the J call TRBJ1-1; no clear D gene. The CDR3 is made up of 13 amino acids. Germline V CDR1 and CDR2: SQVTM, ANQGSEA. V lost 4 bases and J 5 bases, leaving 14 bases between the germline ends. As DNA, the CDR3 is TGCAGCGTTGGCCGCTCCCAGAGGACTGAAGCTTTCTTT. Residues: CSVGRSQRTEAFF.

V usage is TRBV5-1 and J usage is TRBJ1-1; TRBD1 might be the D (6 bases). V lost 0 bases to trimming and J lost 1 base, with 19 bases between them. There are 18 residues in the CDR3. Germline CDR1 reads SGHRS; CDR2 reads YFSETQ. The CDR3 reads CASSLGPRYRAGNTEAFF. Here the CDR3 DNA reads TGCGCCAGCAGCTTGGGGCCCCGTTACAGGGCAGGGAACACTGAAGCTTTCTTT.

The V gene is TRBV25-1, the J gene TRBJ2-7; 9 bases are a match to TRBD1. Germline V gene sequence: CDR1 MGHDK, CDR2 SYGVNS. This CDR3 is 14 amino acids long. J lost 1 base, V lost 5 bases, and 3 bases had no gene match. CDR3: CASSSGQGSYEQYF. DNA of the CDR3: TGTGCCAGCAGTTCAGGACAGGGGTCCTACGAGCAGTACTTC.

The chain links TRBV6-5 to TRBJ1-1; D unresolved. CDR1 is MNHEY, CDR2 SVGAGI, per germline. The V end lost 7 bases, the J end lost 4 bases, and 16 bases lay between the germline ends. There are 14 residues in the CDR3. CDR3 nucleotides: TGTGCCAGCATGCGAAACTCGGAGGGCACTGAAGCTTTCTTT. Its translation: CASMRNSEGTEAFF.

The chain couples TRBV7-3 to TRBJ1-1; D possibly corresponds to TRBD1 (5 bases). Germline V gives CDR1 SGHTA, CDR2 FQGTGA. This CDR3 comprises 13 residues. The V end was cut by 2 bases, the J end by 4 bases, with 8 bases between. CDR3 nucleotide sequence: TGTGCCAGCAGCTTACGGGGGGGCACTGAAGCTTTCTTT. Amino acid sequence: CASSLRGGTEAFF. Full variable domain (rest looked up from reference TRBV7-3 and TRBJ1-1): GAGVSQTPSNKVTEKGKYVELRCDPISGHTALYWYRQSLGQGPEFLIYFQGTGAADDSGLPNDRFFAVRPEGSVSTLKIQRTERGDSAVYLCASSLRGGTEAFFGQGTRLTVV.

The gene calls are TRBV24-1 and TRBJ2-2; D gene ambiguous. V was clipped by 2 bases and J by 4 bases, with 4 bases between them. The germline V gene has CDR1 KGHDR and CDR2 SFDVKD. CDR3 size: 13 residues. CDR3 sequence reads: CATSDYITGELFF. In DNA form, the CDR3 reads TGTGCCACCAGTGATTATATCACCGGGGAGCTGTTTTTT.

CDR3 region: CAISVGPGQGAYEQYF. The DNA for the CDR3 is TGTGCCATCAGTGTGGGTCCGGGACAGGGGGCTTACGAGCAGTACTTC. This chain connects TRBV10-3 to TRBJ2-7, with TRBD1 matching over 12 bases. CDR1 and CDR2 (germline): ENHRY, SYGVKD. The CDR3 totals 16 residues. V was clipped by 4 bases and J by 4 bases; unmatched bases: 8.

This chain uses TRBV11-2 with TRBJ2-7, with TRBD2 identical over 15 bases. CDR3 length equals 15 residues. Germline CDR1 is SGHAT and CDR2 is FQNNGV. V gave up 3 bases and J gave up 6 bases; unmatched junction bases: 3. The CDR3 spells CASSFSGLAGGEQYV. CDR3 in DNA: TGTGCCAGCAGCTTTTCGGGACTAGCGGGAGGCGAGCAGTACGTC.

This chain uses TRBV5-6 with TRBJ2-2, with D possibly matching TRBD1 (5 bases). Per germline, CDR1 SGHDT and CDR2 YYEEEE. Between the trimmed V and J ends, which lost 2 bases and 4 bases, there was a span of 12 bases. This CDR3 comprises 15 residues. In DNA, the CDR3 is TGTGCCAGCAGCTTTGTGAGACAGAGCACCGGGGAGCTGTTTTTT. Encoded protein: CASSFVRQSTGELFF.

In this sample, this clone turned up a few times. This chain uses TRBV25-1 with TRBJ1-1; D not certain. V shed 8 bases and J shed 5 bases, with 12 bases lying between them. CDR3 length equals 12 residues. CDR1 and CDR2 (germline): MGHDK, SYGVNS. In DNA form, the CDR3 reads TGTGCCAGCGAGCGAGGGTTTACTGAAGCTTTCTTT. It yields the protein CASERGFTEAFF.

In its sample, this clone was seen a few times. The junction and the germline gene differ at one end; a read error may be behind it. J is TRBJ2-1 and V is TRBV7-7; 9 nucleotides match TRBD2. The germline V gene encodes CDR1 SSHAT and CDR2 FNYEAQ (reference sequence). This CDR3 has 13 residues. The CDR3 is CASSLSGRREQFF. The CDR3 coding sequence is TGTGCTAGCAGCCTTAGCGGGAGACGTGAGCAGTTCTTC.

The chain is built from TRBV27 and TRBJ2-3, with D possibly being TRBD1 (6 bases). Looked up from germline, CDR1 is MNHEY and CDR2 is SMNVEV (reference sequence). The V end lost 8 bases, the J end lost 4 bases, and 16 bases lay between the germline ends. CDR3 length: 14 amino acids. The CDR3 region is CASLRDMEADTQYF. CDR3 DNA sequence: TGTGCCAGCCTCCGGGACATGGAGGCAGATACGCAGTATTTT.

This chain uses TRBV30 with TRBJ1-2; D possibly corresponds to TRBD1 (6 bases). Germline V CDR1 and CDR2: GTSNPN, SVGIG (reference sequence). CDR3 length: 14 residues. V lost 5 bases to trimming and J lost 4 bases, with 17 bases between them. The CDR3 sequence: CAWGGQQYSYGYTF. The CDR3 coding sequence is TGTGCCTGGGGGGGACAACAATATTCCTATGGCTACACCTTC.

Here the CDR3 reads CASSKVARGELNQPQHF. Written as DNA, the CDR3 is TGTGCCAGCAGCAAAGTTGCTCGGGGGGAGTTAAATCAGCCCCAGCATTTT. The J gene is TRBJ1-5, the V gene TRBV21-1. TRBV21-1 constitutes a pseudogene. The CDR3 covers 17 residues.

The J gene is TRBJ2-7, the V gene TRBV5-1, with TRBD1 as a possible D gene (6 bases). CDR1 is SGHRS, CDR2 YFSETQ, per germline. The CDR3 contains 15 residues. Trimming left V 3 bases short and J 3 bases short, with 16 bases between. Here the CDR3 DNA reads TGCGCCAGCAGCTACATCGGGACAACGAGCTACGAGCAGTACTTC. Protein: CASSYIGTTSYEQYF.

The chain employs TRBV19 and TRBJ2-4, with D perhaps TRBD2 (5 bases). The germline V gene encodes CDR1 LNHDA and CDR2 SQIVND (reference sequence). V gave up 0 bases and J gave up 6 bases, with 15 bases separating them. This CDR3 spans 16 amino acids. CDR3 bases: TGTGCCAGTAGTATAGATCTGGGGAGATCAACAAACATTCAGTACTTC. This encodes CASSIDLGRSTNIQYF.

The J gene is TRBJ1-2, the V gene TRBV4-2, with D possibly matching TRBD1 (5 bases). CDR3 length equals 13 residues. Trimming took 4 bases from V and 4 from J, leaving 10 bases between them. Per germline, CDR1 LGHNA and CDR2 YNFKEQ. The CDR3 nucleotides are TGTGCCAGCAGCCTCGACAGATCCTATGGCTACACCTTC. It yields the protein CASSLDRSYGYTF.

Many counts were recorded for this clone. The rearrangement links TRBV14 to TRBJ2-3; D not resolved. The CDR3 length is 13 residues. V was shortened by 5 bases and J by 6 bases, with 12 bases between the two germline ends. Germline CDR1 SGHDN, CDR2 FVKESK. CDR3 nucleotides: TGTGCCAGCAGCTTCTCGACCGGGGATACGCAGTATTTT. Its protein product is CASSFSTGDTQYF.

The chain has TRBV9 and TRBJ2-3, with unresolved D. The CDR3 loop spans 14 amino acids. Trimming stripped 6 bases from V and 2 bases from J, with 13 bases between. Germline CDR1 SGDLS, CDR2 YYNGEE. The CDR3 loop reads CASTLGPYTDTQYF. The CDR3 DNA follows: TGTGCCAGCACCCTTGGTCCCTACACAGATACGCAGTATTTT.

The V gene is TRBV24-1, the J gene TRBJ2-1, with D perhaps TRBD2 (5 bases). The CDR3 spans 14 residues. Trimming removed 4 bases at V and 3 bases at J, with 9 bases between. Germline V gene data show CDR1 as KGHDR and CDR2 as SFDVKD. Written as DNA, the CDR3 is TGTGCCACCAGTGAGTCCCGGGACTACAATGAGCAGTTCTTC. Translation gives CATSESRDYNEQFF.

This chain connects TRBV7-9 to TRBJ2-2; 9 positions match TRBD2. The V and J ends lost 3 bases and 2 bases, in that order; junction bases with no gene match: 7. CDR3 length: 17 residues. Germline V gives CDR1 SEHNR, CDR2 FQNEAQ (reference sequence). CDR3 sequence: CASSLGAGGPNTGELFF. DNA of the CDR3: TGTGCCAGCAGCTTGGGAGCGGGAGGACCTAACACCGGGGAGCTGTTTTTT.

The J gene is TRBJ2-3, the V gene TRBV12-5, with D perhaps matching TRBD2 (6 bases). Trimming removed 0 bases at V and 4 bases at J, with 11 bases between. Germline CDR1 LGHNT, CDR2 FRNRAP. The CDR3 totals 15 residues. The chain's CDR3 is CASGLVGGVSDTQYF. Written as DNA, the CDR3 is TGTGCTAGTGGTTTGGTTGGAGGGGTTTCAGATACGCAGTATTTT.

This clone appeared a few times. The chain combines TRBV12-5 with TRBJ2-2; a weak D match, TRBD1 (5 bases). Germline CDR1 LGHNT, CDR2 FRNRAP. With 4 bases removed from V and 1 base from J, the gap between germline ends came to 10 bases. The CDR3 spans 15 residues. DNA for the CDR3: TGTGCTAGTGGTTCCCTCGGACAGAACACCGGGGAGCTGTTTTTT. This translates into CASGSLGQNTGELFF.